This TCR beta chain is drawn from a study of blood T cell repertoires in COVID-19. The length of the CDR3 is 22 residues. Germline V gene lookup returns CDR1 LNHNV and CDR2 YYDKDF (reference sequence). The ends were cut back, 2 bases at V and 5 bases at J, with 33 bases in the middle. Using immunoSEQ multiplex PCR, the repertoire was profiled, and TCRdb retains in-frame clones only, with some absent. The sample lists tens of thousands of clones, 75% to 95% seen once, with 3.9% in the top ten. The source of this sequence is a woman aged 45-65 years in a cohort sampled during active COVID-19. The sequencing sample was made of peripheral blood. The chain recombines TRBV15 with TRBJ1-4; perhaps TRBD1 as D (6 bases). CDR3 sequence reads: CATSRTVRPHRAYRSGNEKLFF. As DNA, the CDR3 is TGTGCCACCAGCAGAACTGTCAGGCCTCACAGGGCGTATCGTAGCGGGAATGAAAAACTGTTTTTT.